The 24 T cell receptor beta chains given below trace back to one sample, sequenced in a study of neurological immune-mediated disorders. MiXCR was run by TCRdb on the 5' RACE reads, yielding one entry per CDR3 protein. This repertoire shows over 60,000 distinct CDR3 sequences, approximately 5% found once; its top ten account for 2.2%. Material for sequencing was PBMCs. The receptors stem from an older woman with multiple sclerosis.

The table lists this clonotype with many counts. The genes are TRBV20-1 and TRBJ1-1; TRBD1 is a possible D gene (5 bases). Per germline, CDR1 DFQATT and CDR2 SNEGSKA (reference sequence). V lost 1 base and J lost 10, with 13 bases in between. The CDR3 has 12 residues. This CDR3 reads CSARGPREGAFF. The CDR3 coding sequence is TGCAGTGCTAGAGGACCCAGGGAGGGAGCTTTCTTT.

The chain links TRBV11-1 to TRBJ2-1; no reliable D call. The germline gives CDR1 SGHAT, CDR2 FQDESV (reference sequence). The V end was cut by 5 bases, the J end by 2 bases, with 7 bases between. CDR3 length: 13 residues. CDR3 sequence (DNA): TGTGCCAGCAGCGCCCGGACCTACAATGAGCAGTTCTTC. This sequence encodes CASSARTYNEQFF.

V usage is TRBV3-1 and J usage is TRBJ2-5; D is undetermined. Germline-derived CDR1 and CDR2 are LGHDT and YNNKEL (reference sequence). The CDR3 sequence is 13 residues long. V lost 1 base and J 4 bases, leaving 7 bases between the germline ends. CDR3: CASSQVSRETQYF. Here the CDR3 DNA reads TGTGCCAGCAGCCAAGTGTCGAGAGAGACCCAGTACTTC.

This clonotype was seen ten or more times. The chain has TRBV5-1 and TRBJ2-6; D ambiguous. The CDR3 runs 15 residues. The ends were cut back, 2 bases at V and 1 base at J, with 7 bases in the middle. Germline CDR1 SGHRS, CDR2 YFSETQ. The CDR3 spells CASSFAASGANVLTF. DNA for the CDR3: TGCGCCAGCAGCTTCGCAGCTTCTGGGGCCAACGTCCTGACTTTC.

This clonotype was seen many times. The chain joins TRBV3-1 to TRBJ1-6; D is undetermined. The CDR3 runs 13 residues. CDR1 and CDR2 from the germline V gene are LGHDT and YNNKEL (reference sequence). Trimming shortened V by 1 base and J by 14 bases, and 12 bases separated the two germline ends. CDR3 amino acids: CASSQVEGGTLHF. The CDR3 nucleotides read TGTGCCAGCAGCCAAGTCGAAGGAGGTACCCTCCACTTT.

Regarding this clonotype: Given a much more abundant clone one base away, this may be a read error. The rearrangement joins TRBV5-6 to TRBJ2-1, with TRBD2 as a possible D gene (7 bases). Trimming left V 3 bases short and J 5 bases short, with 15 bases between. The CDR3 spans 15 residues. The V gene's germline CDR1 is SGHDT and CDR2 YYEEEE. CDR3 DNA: TGTGCCAGCAGCTACCCCAGGGGACTAAACAATGAGCAGTTCTTC. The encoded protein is CASSYPRGLNNEQFF.

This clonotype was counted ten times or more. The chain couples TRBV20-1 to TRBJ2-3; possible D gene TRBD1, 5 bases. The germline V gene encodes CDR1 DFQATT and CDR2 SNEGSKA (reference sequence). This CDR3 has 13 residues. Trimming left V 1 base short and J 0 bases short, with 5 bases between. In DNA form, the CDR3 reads TGCAGTGCTAGAGGACAGAGCACAGATACGCAGTATTTT. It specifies CSARGQSTDTQYF.

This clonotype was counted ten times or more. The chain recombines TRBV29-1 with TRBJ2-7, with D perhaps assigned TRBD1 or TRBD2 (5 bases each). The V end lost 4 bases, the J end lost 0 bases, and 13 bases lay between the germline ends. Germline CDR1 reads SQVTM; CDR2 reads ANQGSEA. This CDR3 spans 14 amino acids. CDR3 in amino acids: CSVASGLGSYEQYF. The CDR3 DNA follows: TGCAGCGTTGCGTCGGGGCTGGGCTCCTACGAGCAGTACTTC.

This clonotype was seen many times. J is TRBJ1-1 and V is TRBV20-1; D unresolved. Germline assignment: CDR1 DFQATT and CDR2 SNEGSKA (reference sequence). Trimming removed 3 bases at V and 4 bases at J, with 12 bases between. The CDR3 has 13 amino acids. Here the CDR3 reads CSASGSRGTEAFF. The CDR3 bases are TGCAGTGCTAGTGGCAGTCGTGGCACTGAAGCTTTCTTT.

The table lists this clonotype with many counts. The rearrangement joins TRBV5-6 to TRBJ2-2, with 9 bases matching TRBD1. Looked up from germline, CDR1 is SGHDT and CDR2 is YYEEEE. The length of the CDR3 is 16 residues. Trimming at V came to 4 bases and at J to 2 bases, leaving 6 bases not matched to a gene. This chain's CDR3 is CASSRRGQGNTGELFF. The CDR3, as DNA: TGTGCCAGCAGCCGCCGGGGACAGGGTAACACCGGGGAGCTGTTTTTT.

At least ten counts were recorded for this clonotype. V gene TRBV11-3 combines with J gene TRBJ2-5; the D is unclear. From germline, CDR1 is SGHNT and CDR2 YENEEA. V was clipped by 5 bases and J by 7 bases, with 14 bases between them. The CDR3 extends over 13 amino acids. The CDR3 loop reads CASSRDSLGTQYF. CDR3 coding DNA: TGTGCCAGCAGCCGAGACTCCCTCGGGACCCAGTACTTC.

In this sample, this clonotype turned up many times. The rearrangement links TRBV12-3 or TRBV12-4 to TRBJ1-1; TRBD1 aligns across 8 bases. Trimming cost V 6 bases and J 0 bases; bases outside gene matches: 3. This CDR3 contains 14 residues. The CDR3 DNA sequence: TGTGCCAGCAGCGGACAGGGATTGAACACTGAAGCTTTCTTT. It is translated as CASSGQGLNTEAFF.

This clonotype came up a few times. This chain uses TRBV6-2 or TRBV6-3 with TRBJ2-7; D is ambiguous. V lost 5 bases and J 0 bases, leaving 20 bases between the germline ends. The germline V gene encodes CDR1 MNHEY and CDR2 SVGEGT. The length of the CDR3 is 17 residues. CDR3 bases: TGTGCCAGCAGTACCCTCTTGCCCACATCGAGCTCCTACGAGCAGTACTTC. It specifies CASSTLLPTSSSYEQYF.

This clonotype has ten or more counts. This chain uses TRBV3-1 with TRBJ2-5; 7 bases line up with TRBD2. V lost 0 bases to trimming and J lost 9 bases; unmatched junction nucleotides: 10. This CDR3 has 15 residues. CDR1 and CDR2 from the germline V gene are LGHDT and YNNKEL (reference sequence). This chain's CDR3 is CASSQDATPAGAQYF. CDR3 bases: TGTGCCAGCAGCCAAGATGCGACCCCCGCGGGGGCCCAGTACTTC.

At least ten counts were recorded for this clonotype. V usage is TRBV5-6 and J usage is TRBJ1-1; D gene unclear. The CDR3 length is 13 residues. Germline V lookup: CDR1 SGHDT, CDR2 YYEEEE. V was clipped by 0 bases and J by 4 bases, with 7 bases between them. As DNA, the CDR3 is TGTGCCAGCAGCTTGGGACCGCGCACTGAAGCTTTCTTT. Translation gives CASSLGPRTEAFF.

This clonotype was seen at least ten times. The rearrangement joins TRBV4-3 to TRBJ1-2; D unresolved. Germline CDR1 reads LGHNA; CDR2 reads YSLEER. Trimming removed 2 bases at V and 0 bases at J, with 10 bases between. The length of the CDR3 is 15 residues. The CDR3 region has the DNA TGCGCCAGCAGCCAAACGAGGGCCCCTAACTATGGCTACACCTTC. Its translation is CASSQTRAPNYGYTF.

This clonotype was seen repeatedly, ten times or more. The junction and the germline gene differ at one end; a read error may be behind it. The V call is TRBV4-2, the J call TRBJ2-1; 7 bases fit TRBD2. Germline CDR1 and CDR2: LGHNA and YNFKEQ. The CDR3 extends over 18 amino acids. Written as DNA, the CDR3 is TGTGCCAGCAGCCAAGACCATCTGACGGGAGGATACGCCAATAAGCAGTTCTTC. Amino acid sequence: CASSQDHLTGGYANKQFF.

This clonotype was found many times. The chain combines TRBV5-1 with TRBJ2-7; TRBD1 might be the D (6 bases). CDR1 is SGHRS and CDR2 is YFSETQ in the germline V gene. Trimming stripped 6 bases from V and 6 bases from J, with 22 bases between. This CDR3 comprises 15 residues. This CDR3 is CASNFFDRPDSEQYF. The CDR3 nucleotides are TGCGCCAGCAACTTTTTCGACAGGCCCGACTCCGAGCAGTACTTC.

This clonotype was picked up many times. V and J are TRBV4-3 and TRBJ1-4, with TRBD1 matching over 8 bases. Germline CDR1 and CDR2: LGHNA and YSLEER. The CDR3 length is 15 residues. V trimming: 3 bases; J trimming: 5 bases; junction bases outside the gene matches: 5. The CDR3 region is CASSQLQGANEKLFF. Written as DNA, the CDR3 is TGCGCCAGCAGCCAGCTCCAGGGGGCGAATGAAAAACTGTTTTTT.

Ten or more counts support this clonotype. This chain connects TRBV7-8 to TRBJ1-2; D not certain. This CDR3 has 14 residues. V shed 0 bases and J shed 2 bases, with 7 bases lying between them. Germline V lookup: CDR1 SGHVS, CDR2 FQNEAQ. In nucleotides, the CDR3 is TGTGCCAGCAGCTTAGCAGTCCAGAACTATGGCTACACCTTC. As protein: CASSLAVQNYGYTF.

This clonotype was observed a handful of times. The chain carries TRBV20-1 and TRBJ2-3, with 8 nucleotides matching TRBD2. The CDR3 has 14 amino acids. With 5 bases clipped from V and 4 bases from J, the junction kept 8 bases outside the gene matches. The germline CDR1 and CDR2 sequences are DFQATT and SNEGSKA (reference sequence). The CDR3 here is CSAGPGAGADTQYF. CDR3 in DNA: TGCAGTGCTGGCCCGGGAGCGGGGGCAGATACGCAGTATTTT.

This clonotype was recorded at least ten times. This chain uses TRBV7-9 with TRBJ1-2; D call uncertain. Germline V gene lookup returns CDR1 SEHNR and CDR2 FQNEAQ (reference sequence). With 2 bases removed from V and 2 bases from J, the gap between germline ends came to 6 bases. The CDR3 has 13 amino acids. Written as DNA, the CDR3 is TGTGCCAGCAGCTTAAGGGCCAACTATGGCTACACCTTC. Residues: CASSLRANYGYTF.

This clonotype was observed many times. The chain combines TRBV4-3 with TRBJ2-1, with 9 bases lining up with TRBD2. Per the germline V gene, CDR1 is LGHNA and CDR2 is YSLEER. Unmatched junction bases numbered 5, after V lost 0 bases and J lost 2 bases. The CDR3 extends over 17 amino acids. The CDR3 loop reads CASSQDKRLAAYNEQFF. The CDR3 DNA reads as TGCGCCAGCAGCCAAGATAAGAGACTAGCGGCCTACAATGAGCAGTTCTTC.

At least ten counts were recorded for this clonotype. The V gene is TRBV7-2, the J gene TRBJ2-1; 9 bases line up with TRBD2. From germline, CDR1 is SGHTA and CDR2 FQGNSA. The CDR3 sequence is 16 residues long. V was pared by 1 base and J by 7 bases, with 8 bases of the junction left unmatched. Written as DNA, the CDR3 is TGTGCCAGCAGCTTAGGTGGTAGCGGGAGTATGAATGAGCAGTTCTTC. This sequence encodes CASSLGGSGSMNEQFF.